The present T cell receptor beta chain was sequenced within a study of blood T cell repertoires in COVID-19. Study context: From the United States, Italy and Spain came samples of acute and convalescent COVID-19. PBMCs, B-cell-depleted T cells, or T cells provided the cDNA or gDNA that made up the material.

Seattle's enrolled individuals joined amid active infection and were then monitored longitudinally. In germline, CDR1 is SGDLS, CDR2 YYNGEE. The CDR3 length is 21 residues. Losses at the gene ends were 1 base for V and 4 bases for J; bases not matched to a gene: 17. As processed by the authors: Nucleated cell number was recorded as an estimate derived from reference gene primer amplification. Profiled with immunoSEQ multiplex PCR; TCRdb holds only in-frame clones, not every one. That table is the source of V, J and clone size, and D and trimming were worked out from the DNA. The table includes about 220,000 clones, 75% to 90% detected once.

The specimen sequenced was peripheral blood. The chain links TRBV9 to TRBJ2-7, with 16 bases matching TRBD2. The clonotype originates from a woman in her 70s with COVID-19, enrolled during active disease. The DNA for the CDR3 is TGTGCCAGCAGCGTAACACAATTATCACCGGGACTAGCGGGAGGGCCTTACGAGCAGTACTTC. This encodes CASSVTQLSPGLAGGPYEQYF. The variable domain in full, with the rest retrieved from reference TRBV9 and TRBJ2-7, is DSGVTQTPKHLITATGQRVTLRCSPRSGDLSVYWYQQSLDQGLQFLIQYYNGEERAKGNILERFSAQQFPDLHSELNLSSLELGDSALYFCASSVTQLSPGLAGGPYEQYFGPGTRLTVT.